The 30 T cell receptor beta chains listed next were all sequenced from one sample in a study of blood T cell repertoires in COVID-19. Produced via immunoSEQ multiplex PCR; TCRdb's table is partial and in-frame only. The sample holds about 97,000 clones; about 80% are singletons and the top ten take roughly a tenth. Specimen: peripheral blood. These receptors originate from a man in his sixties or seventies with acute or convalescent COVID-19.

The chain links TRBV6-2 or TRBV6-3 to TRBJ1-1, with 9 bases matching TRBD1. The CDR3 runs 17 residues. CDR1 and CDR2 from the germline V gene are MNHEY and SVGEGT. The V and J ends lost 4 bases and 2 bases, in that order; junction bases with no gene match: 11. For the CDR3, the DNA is TGTGCCAGCAGTTGGGGGACAGGGCGGCTCGAAAACACTGAAGCTTTCTTT. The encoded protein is CASSWGTGRLENTEAFF.

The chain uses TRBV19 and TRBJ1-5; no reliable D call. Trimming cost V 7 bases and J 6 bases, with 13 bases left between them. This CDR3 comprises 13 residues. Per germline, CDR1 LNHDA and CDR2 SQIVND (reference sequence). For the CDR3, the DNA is TGTGCCAGTATGATTCTGGGGAGTCAGCCCCAGCATTTT. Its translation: CASMILGSQPQHF.

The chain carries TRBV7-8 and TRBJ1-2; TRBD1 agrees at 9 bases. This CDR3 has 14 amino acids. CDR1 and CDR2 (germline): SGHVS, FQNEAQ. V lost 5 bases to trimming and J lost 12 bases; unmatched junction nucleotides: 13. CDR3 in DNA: TGTGCCAGCAGCCGGAACACGGGACAGGGTTCGCACACCTTC. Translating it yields CASSRNTGQGSHTF.

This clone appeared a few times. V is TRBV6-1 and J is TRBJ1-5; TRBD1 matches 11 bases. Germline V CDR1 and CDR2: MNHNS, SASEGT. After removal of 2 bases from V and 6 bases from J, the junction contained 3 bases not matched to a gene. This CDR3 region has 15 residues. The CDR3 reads CASSERDRGSQPQHF. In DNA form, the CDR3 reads TGTGCCAGCAGTGAAAGGGACAGGGGGTCTCAGCCCCAGCATTTT.

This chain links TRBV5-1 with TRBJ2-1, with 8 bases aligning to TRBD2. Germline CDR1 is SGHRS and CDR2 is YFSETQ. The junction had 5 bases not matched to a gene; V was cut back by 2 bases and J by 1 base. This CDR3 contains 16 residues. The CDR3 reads CASSFSSGSSYNEQFF. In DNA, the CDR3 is TGCGCCAGCAGCTTTTCCAGCGGGAGTTCCTACAATGAGCAGTTCTTC.

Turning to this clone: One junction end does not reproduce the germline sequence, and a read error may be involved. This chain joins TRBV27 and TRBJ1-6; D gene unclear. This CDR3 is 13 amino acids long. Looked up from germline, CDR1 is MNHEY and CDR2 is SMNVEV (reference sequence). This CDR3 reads CASSPSFNSPLHF. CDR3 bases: TGTGCCAGCAGTCCTTCCTTTAATTCACCCCTCCACTTT.

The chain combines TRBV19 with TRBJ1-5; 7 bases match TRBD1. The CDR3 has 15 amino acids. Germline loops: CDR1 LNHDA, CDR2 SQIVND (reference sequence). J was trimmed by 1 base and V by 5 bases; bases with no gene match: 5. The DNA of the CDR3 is TGTGCCAGTAGTTCGGGACAGCCGAGCAATCAGCCCCAGCATTTT. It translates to CASSSGQPSNQPQHF.

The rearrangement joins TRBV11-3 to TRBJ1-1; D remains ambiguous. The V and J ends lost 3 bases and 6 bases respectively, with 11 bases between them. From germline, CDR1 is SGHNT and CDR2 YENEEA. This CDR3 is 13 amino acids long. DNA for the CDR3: TGTGCCAGCAGCTTCCTCCGGACTTCTGAAGCTTTCTTT. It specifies CASSFLRTSEAFF.

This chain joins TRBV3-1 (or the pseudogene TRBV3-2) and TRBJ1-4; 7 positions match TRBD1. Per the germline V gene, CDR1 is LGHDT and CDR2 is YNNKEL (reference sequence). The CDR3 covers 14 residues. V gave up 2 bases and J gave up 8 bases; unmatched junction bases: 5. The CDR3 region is CASSQRAGGEKLFF. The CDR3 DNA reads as TGTGCCAGCAGCCAAAGAGCAGGGGGGGAAAAACTGTTTTTT.

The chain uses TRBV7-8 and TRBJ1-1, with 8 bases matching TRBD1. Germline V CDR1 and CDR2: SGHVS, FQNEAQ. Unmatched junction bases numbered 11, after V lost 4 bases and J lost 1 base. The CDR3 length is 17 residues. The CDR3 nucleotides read TGTGCCAGCAGCTCCTTGCCCACAGGGGGAACGAACACTGAAGCTTTCTTT. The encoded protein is CASSSLPTGGTNTEAFF.

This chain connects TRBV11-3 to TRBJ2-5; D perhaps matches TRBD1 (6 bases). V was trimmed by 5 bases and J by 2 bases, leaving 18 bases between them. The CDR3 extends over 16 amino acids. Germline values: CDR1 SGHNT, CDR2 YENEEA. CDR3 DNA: TGTGCCAGCAGCGAAGACTCCGGACAGCTTCAAGAGACCCAGTACTTC. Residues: CASSEDSGQLQETQYF.

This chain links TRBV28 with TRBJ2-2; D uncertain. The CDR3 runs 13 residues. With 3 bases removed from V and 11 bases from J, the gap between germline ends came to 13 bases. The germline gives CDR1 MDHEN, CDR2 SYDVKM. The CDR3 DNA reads TGTGCCAGCAGTTTTCCGAGTCGAGGAGAGCTGTTTTTT. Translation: CASSFPSRGELFF.

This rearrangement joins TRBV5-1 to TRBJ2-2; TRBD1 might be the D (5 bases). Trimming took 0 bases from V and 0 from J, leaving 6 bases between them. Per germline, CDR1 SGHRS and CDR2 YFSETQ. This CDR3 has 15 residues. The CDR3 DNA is TGCGCCAGCAGCTTGGAGGGGACGAACACCGGGGAGCTGTTTTTT. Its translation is CASSLEGTNTGELFF.

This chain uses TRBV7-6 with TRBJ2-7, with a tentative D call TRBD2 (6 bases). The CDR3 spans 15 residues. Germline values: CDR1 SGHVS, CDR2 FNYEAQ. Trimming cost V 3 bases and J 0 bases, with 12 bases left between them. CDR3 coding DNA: TGTGCCAGCAGCTTTCGGGACTCGAGCTCCTACGAGCAGTACTTC. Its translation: CASSFRDSSSYEQYF.

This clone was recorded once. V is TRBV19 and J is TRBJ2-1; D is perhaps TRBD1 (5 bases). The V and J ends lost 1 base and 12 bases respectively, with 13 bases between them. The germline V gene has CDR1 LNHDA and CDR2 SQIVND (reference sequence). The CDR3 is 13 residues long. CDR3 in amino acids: CASSIGQGGAQFF. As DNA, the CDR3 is TGTGCCAGTAGTATAGGGCAGGGTGGAGCGCAGTTCTTC.

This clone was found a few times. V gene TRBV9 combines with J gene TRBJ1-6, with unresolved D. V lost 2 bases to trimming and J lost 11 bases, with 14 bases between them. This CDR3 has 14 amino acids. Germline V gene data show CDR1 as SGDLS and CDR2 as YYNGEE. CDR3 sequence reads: CASSVRRAGPPLHF. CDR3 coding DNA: TGTGCCAGCAGCGTGAGGAGGGCTGGTCCACCCCTCCACTTT. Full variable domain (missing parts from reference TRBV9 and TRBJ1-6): DSGVTQTPKHLITATGQRVTLRCSPRSGDLSVYWYQQSLDQGLQFLIQYYNGEERAKGNILERFSAQQFPDLHSELNLSSLELGDSALYFCASSVRRAGPPLHFGNGTRLTVT.

CDR3 sequence (DNA): TGTGCCAGCAGTTACGTTGACAGGGGGAACACCGGGGAGCTGTTTTTT. As protein: CASSYVDRGNTGELFF. The chain recombines TRBV6-6 with TRBJ2-2; 8 positions agree with TRBD1. CDR1 is MNHNY, CDR2 SVGAGI, per germline (reference sequence). The CDR3 has 16 amino acids. With 2 bases clipped from V and 1 base from J, the junction kept 3 bases outside the gene matches.

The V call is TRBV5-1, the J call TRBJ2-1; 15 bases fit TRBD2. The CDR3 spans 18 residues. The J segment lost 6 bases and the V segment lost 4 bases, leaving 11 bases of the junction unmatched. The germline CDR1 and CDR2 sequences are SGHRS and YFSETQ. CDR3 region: CASSRTSGGALTPNEQFF. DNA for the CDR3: TGCGCCAGCAGCCGGACTAGCGGGGGGGCGTTAACCCCCAATGAGCAGTTCTTC.

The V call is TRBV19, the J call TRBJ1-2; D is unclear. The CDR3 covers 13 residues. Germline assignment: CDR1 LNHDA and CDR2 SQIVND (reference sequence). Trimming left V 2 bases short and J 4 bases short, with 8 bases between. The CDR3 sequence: CASSILQSYGYTF. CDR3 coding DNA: TGTGCCAGTAGTATATTACAGTCCTATGGCTACACCTTC.

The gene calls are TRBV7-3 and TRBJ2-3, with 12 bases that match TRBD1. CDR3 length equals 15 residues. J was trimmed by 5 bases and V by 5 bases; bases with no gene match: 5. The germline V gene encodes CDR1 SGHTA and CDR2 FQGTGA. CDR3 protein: CASSRDRGLRDTQYF. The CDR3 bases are TGTGCCAGCAGCAGGGACAGGGGGCTGAGAGATACGCAGTATTTT.

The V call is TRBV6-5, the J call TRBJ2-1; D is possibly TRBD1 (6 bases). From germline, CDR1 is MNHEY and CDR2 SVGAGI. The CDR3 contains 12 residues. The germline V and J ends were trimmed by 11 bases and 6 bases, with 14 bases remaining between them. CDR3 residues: CAASRGSNEQFF. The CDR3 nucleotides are TGTGCCGCTTCCAGGGGCAGCAATGAGCAGTTCTTC.

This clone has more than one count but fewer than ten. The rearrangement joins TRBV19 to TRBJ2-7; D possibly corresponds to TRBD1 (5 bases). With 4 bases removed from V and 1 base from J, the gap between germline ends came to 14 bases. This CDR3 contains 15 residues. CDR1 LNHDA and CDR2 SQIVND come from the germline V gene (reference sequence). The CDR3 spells CASSTKTALSYEQYF. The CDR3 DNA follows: TGTGCCAGTAGTACCAAGACAGCGCTATCCTACGAGCAGTACTTC.

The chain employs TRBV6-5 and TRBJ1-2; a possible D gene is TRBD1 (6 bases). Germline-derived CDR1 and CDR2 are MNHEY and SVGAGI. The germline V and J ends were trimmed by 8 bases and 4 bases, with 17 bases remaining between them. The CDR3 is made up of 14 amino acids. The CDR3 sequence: CASSLDSPSYGYTF. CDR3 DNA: TGTGCCAGCTCACTGGACAGCCCCTCCTATGGCTACACCTTC.

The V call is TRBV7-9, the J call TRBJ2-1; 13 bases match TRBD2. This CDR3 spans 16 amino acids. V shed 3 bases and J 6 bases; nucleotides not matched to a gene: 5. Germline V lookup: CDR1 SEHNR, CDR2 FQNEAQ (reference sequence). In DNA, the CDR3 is TGTGCCAGCAGCTTTAACGGACTAGCGGGAGTCAATGAGCAGTTCTTC. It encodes CASSFNGLAGVNEQFF.

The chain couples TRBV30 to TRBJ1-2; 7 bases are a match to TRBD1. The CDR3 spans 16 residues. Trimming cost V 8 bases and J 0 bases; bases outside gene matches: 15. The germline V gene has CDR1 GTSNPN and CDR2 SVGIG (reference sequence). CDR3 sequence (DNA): TGTGCCGTAGAAGACAGGGTCCAGGCAGCTAACTATGGCTACACCTTC. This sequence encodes CAVEDRVQAANYGYTF.

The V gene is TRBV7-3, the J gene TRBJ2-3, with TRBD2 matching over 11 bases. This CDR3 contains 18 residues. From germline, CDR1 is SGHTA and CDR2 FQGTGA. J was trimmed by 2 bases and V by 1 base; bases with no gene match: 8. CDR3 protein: CASSLMAGTSGLTDTQYF. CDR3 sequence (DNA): TGTGCCAGCAGCTTAATGGCGGGGACTAGCGGACTCACAGATACGCAGTATTTT.

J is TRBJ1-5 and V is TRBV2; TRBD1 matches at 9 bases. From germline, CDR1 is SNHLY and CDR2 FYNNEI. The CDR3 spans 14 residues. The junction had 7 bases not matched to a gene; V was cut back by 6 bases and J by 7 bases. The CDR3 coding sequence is TGTGCCAGCAGGGGGACAGGGAGGAACCAGCCCCAGCATTTT. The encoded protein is CASRGTGRNQPQHF.

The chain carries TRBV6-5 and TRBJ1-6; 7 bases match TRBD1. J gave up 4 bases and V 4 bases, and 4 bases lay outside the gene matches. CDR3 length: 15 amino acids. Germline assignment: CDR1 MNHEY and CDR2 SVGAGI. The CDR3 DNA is TGTGCCAGCAGTTCGAACAGGGGATATAATTCACCCCTCCACTTT. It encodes CASSSNRGYNSPLHF.

The CDR3, as DNA: TGCGCCAGCAGCTTGGGGCAGAATCAGCCCCAGCATTTT. This translates into CASSLGQNQPQHF. The chain carries TRBV5-1 and TRBJ1-5, with D hard to call. The germline V gene has CDR1 SGHRS and CDR2 YFSETQ. This CDR3 contains 13 residues. Trimming cost V 0 bases and J 4 bases, with 5 bases left between them.

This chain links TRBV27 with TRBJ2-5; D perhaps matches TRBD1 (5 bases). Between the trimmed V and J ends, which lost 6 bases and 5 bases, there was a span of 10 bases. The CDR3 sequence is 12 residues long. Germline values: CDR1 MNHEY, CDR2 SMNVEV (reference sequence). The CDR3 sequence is CASSRVGETQYF. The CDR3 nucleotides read TGTGCCAGCAGCAGGGTGGGGGAGACCCAGTACTTC.